These T cell receptor beta chains were read from a single sample in a study of blood T cell repertoires in COVID-19. Sequencing used immunoSEQ multiplex PCR; TCRdb keeps in-frame clones, though not all of them. The repertoire consists of more than 150,000 clones, with approximately 91% occurring once and the leading ten covering about 7%. Sequencing was carried out using peripheral blood. These receptors all stem from a man in his forties with acute or convalescent COVID-19. Each CDR3 is given with its conserved first and last residue. The D gene is left open where the match is weak. Where a row states a size, it is once, few, many or the class of an expanded clone; other rows omit it.

d_gene: NA
v_gene: TRBV6-6
j_gene: TRBJ1-4
abundance: once
CDR3nt: TGTGCCAGCAGTGCCCGGCGACAGGCAACTAATGAAAAACTGTTTTTT
CDR3aa: CASSARRQATNEKLFF

d_gene: NA
v_gene: TRBV28
j_gene: TRBJ2-2
abundance: NA
CDR3nt: TGTGCCAGCAGTTTATATGGGCTACACACCGGGGAGCTGTTTTTT
CDR3aa: CASSLYGLHTGELFF

d_gene: NA
v_gene: TRBV19
j_gene: TRBJ1-6
abundance: NA
CDR3nt: TGTGCCAGTAGTATTCAACAGGCGCGTTCACCCCTCCACTTT
CDR3aa: CASSIQQARSPLHF

d_gene: NA
v_gene: TRBV10-3
j_gene: TRBJ1-3
abundance: NA
CDR3nt: TGTGCCATCAGTGCCGGGATCTTCTCTGGAAACACCATATATTTT
CDR3aa: CAISAGIFSGNTIYF

d_gene: TRBD1
v_gene: TRBV7-2
j_gene: TRBJ1-2
abundance: NA
CDR3nt: TGTGCCAGCAGCTTTAGTGACAGGGGGAATGGCTACACCTTC
CDR3aa: CASSFSDRGNGYTF

d_gene: TRBD1
v_gene: TRBV10-3
j_gene: TRBJ1-1
abundance: NA
CDR3nt: TGTGCCATCACCAGGACAGGGGACACTGAAGCTTTCTTT
CDR3aa: CAITRTGDTEAFF

d_gene: NA
v_gene: TRBV2
j_gene: TRBJ1-1
abundance: few
CDR3nt: TGTGCCAGCAGTGCACAGGGTGGGGGGAACACTGAAGCTTTCTTT
CDR3aa: CASSAQGGGNTEAFF

d_gene: TRBD2
v_gene: TRBV7-9
j_gene: TRBJ2-5
abundance: once
CDR3nt: TGTGCCAGCAGCTCACAGCGGGGGCAAGAGACCCAGTACTTC
CDR3aa: CASSSQRGQETQYF

d_gene: TRBD1
v_gene: TRBV18
j_gene: TRBJ2-3
abundance: NA
CDR3nt: TGTGCCAGCTCACCTCAGGGGGCTGGCACAGATACGCAGTATTTT
CDR3aa: CASSPQGAGTDTQYF

d_gene: NA
v_gene: TRBV5-1
j_gene: TRBJ1-6
abundance: NA
CDR3nt: TGCGCCAGCGCTCAAGCGCTTAATTCACCCCTCCACTTT
CDR3aa: CASAQALNSPLHF

d_gene: TRBD1
v_gene: TRBV6-1
j_gene: TRBJ1-1
abundance: NA
CDR3nt: TGTGCCAGCAGTGAAGCGGGAGGGACAGGGGGAGCAAACACTGAAGCTTTCTTT
CDR3aa: CASSEAGGTGGANTEAFF

d_gene: NA
v_gene: TRBV7-8
j_gene: TRBJ1-1
abundance: NA
CDR3nt: TGTGCCAGCAGCTTAGGACAGACGGGGAACACTGAAGCTTTCTTT
CDR3aa: CASSLGQTGNTEAFF

d_gene: NA
v_gene: TRBV7-9
j_gene: TRBJ1-2
abundance: NA
CDR3nt: TGTGCCAGCAGCTACCCCCCCCAGGTGGTATATGGCTACACCTTC
CDR3aa: CASSYPPQVVYGYTF

d_gene: NA
v_gene: TRBV6-5
j_gene: TRBJ2-1
abundance: NA
CDR3nt: TGTGCCAGCAGTCCTCGCGTAGAAAATGAGCAGTTCTTC
CDR3aa: CASSPRVENEQFF

d_gene: NA
v_gene: TRBV6-5
j_gene: TRBJ1-2
abundance: NA
CDR3nt: TGTGCCAGCTCAGGGCGAAACTATGGCTACACCTTC
CDR3aa: CASSGRNYGYTF

d_gene: NA
v_gene: TRBV19
j_gene: TRBJ2-3
abundance: NA
CDR3nt: TGTGCCAGTAGTATCGCTGGGGGCCTAAGCACAGATACGCAGTATTTT
CDR3aa: CASSIAGGLSTDTQYF

d_gene: TRBD1
v_gene: TRBV10-3
j_gene: TRBJ1-1
abundance: NA
CDR3nt: TGTGCCATCAGTGTGACAGGGGATCTTACTGAAGCTTTCTTT
CDR3aa: CAISVTGDLTEAFF

d_gene: NA
v_gene: TRBV7-8
j_gene: TRBJ1-3
abundance: NA
CDR3nt: TGTGCCAGCAGCTTATTGTCCCCAGCGAGCTCTGGAAACACCATATATTTT
CDR3aa: CASSLLSPASSGNTIYF

d_gene: TRBD1
v_gene: TRBV6-5
j_gene: TRBJ2-1
abundance: NA
CDR3nt: TGTGCCAGCAGTTATGGGACAGCCTCCTACAATGAGCAGTTCTTC
CDR3aa: CASSYGTASYNEQFF